The TCR beta chain under discussion was sequenced for a study of regulatory T cells in long-lasting Graves disease. Time point of the sample: newly diagnosed GD, antithyroid drugs for less than 3 months. Extracted RNA from PBMCs served as the source of the TCR library. Trimming removed 7 bases from V and 9 bases from J; junction bases left unmatched: 9. This CDR3 is built from 14 residues. This clonotype occurred many times. Its antigen is unknown. Building the TCR beta libraries relied on iRepertoire HTBI primers, and CDR3 regions underwent Arm-PCR. TCRdb re-derived calls from the multiplex PCR reads in MiXCR, one entry per CDR3 protein. The sample carries about 620,000 distinct CDR3 sequences, 16% recorded once. General study points: Gene preferences differed: TRBV28, TRBJ1-2, TRBJ2-5 in persistent cases.

The same sample was also studied in work on T cells in Graves' hyperthyroidism and ophthalmopathy. That investigation notes: Based on clinical symptoms, serum thyroxine and TRAb, thyroid ultrasound and orbital computed tomography, diagnoses were reached.

V gene TRBV12-3 or TRBV12-4 combines with J gene TRBJ2-1; 10 bases agree with TRBD2. The sequence was collected from a woman in her twenties or thirties with Graves disease. Here the sequenced sample was peripheral blood mononuclear cells (PBMCs), taken at new diagnosis, from a patient treated with antithyroid drugs. The DNA for the CDR3 is TGTGCCAGCACCAGAGCGGGAGGGCCCGGTGAGCAGTTCTTC. Protein product: CASTRAGGPGEQFF.